Shown below are 20 T cell receptor beta chains from a single sample sequenced in a study of blood T cell repertoires in COVID-19. Data came from immunoSEQ multiplex PCR; TCRdb stores just in-frame clones and leaves some out. The sample contains 400,000 to 450,000 clones, about nine tenths of which appear only once. Sequencing used PBMCs or T cells enriched from blood (not recorded which). These receptors originate from a man aged 18 to 30 who had recovered from COVID-19.

This chain uses TRBV2 with TRBJ1-2, with D possibly matching TRBD1 (6 bases). CDR1 is SNHLY, CDR2 FYNNEI, per germline. The CDR3 is 15 residues long. Trimming took off 6 bases at V and 5 bases at J, with 19 bases between the two ends. The CDR3 protein is CASRDYRVGSYGYTF. Written as DNA, the CDR3 is TGTGCCAGCAGAGACTACAGGGTCGGTTCATATGGCTACACCTTC.

This chain connects TRBV19 to TRBJ1-6; D remains ambiguous. Looked up from germline, CDR1 is LNHDA and CDR2 is SQIVND (reference sequence). This CDR3 region has 14 residues. V lost 4 bases and J 8 bases, leaving 12 bases between the germline ends. The CDR3 bases are TGTGCCAGTAGTACCGTCGGAGGTTATTCACCCCTCCACTTT. It codes for CASSTVGGYSPLHF.

The chain couples TRBV5-4 to TRBJ2-2, with 10 bases fitting TRBD2. Germline values: CDR1 SGHNT, CDR2 YYREEE (reference sequence). V lost 0 bases to trimming and J lost 8 bases; unmatched junction nucleotides: 10. This CDR3 region has 17 residues. The CDR3 sequence is CASSLEGIAGGPGELFF. The CDR3 nucleotides are TGTGCCAGCAGCTTGGAGGGGATAGCGGGGGGTCCGGGGGAGCTGTTTTTT.

This chain joins TRBV27 and TRBJ2-2; 7 positions match TRBD2. This CDR3 has 14 residues. The J segment lost 2 bases and the V segment lost 8 bases, leaving 5 bases of the junction unmatched. CDR1 MNHEY and CDR2 SMNVEV come from the germline V gene (reference sequence). The CDR3 region is CASGPGLNTGELFF. As DNA, the CDR3 is TGTGCCAGCGGCCCGGGACTAAACACCGGGGAGCTGTTTTTT.

This chain joins TRBV27 and TRBJ2-3, with D maybe TRBD1 (6 bases). V lost 4 bases to trimming and J lost 1 base, with 15 bases between them. CDR3 length equals 16 residues. Germline assignment: CDR1 MNHEY and CDR2 SMNVEV (reference sequence). The CDR3 nucleotides are TGTGCCAGCAGTTCCTACAGGGCGATTCGCACAGATACGCAGTATTTT. This sequence encodes CASSSYRAIRTDTQYF.

The rearrangement links TRBV7-3 to TRBJ2-3; D is perhaps TRBD1 (6 bases). The V end was cut by 0 bases, the J end by 0 bases, with 19 bases between. This CDR3 spans 19 amino acids. CDR1 and CDR2 from the germline V gene are SGHTA and FQGTGA. CDR3 in amino acids: CASSLTHRTRGSSTDTQYF. CDR3 sequence (DNA): TGTGCCAGCAGCTTAACCCACCGAACCAGGGGTAGCAGCACAGATACGCAGTATTTT.

J is TRBJ1-1 and V is TRBV6-5; 8 bases are a match to TRBD1. The ends lost 6 bases at V and 1 base at J; junction bases unmatched: 4. Per the germline V gene, CDR1 is MNHEY and CDR2 is SVGAGI. The CDR3 runs 14 residues. As DNA, the CDR3 is TGTGCCAGCAGCTCCGGGACAGGGAACACTGAAGCTTTCTTT. Translated: CASSSGTGNTEAFF.

The chain combines TRBV30 with TRBJ2-6; no clear D. The CDR3 length is 20 residues. V was clipped by 0 bases and J by 0 bases, with 21 bases between them. The germline V gene encodes CDR1 GTSNPN and CDR2 SVGIG (reference sequence). The CDR3 here is CAWSVKLRRYPFSGANVLTF. The CDR3 DNA reads as TGTGCCTGGAGTGTAAAGCTCCGCAGGTATCCTTTCTCTGGGGCCAACGTCCTGACTTTC.

The chain employs TRBV29-1 and TRBJ1-2, with 7 bases that match TRBD1. This CDR3 comprises 13 residues. Germline trimming cut 6 bases from V and 1 base from J; bases unmatched to any gene: 5. The germline CDR1 and CDR2 sequences are SQVTM and ANQGSEA. In DNA, the CDR3 is TGCAGCGTCAGTTCAGGGGGTAACTATGGCTACACCTTC. This codes for CSVSSGGNYGYTF.

This rearrangement joins TRBV10-1 to TRBJ2-5; D unclear. Germline assignment: CDR1 WNHNN and CDR2 SYGVQD (reference sequence). The CDR3 runs 14 residues. Trimming removed 0 bases at V and 5 bases at J, with 10 bases between. The CDR3, as DNA: TGCGCCAGCAGTGAGTCAAGCCCGTCGGAGACCCAGTACTTC. Amino acid sequence: CASSESSPSETQYF.

The rearrangement uses TRBV14 and TRBJ1-6; D ambiguous. The CDR3 runs 15 residues. With 0 bases removed from V and 14 bases from J, the gap between germline ends came to 17 bases. Germline V gene data show CDR1 as SGHDN and CDR2 as FVKESK. The chain's CDR3 is CASSQDLTVRETLHF. The CDR3 region has the DNA TGTGCCAGCAGCCAAGATCTAACAGTCCGGGAAACCCTCCACTTT.

The chain joins TRBV9 to TRBJ2-2, with TRBD1 as a possible D gene (5 bases). CDR3 length: 16 amino acids. Germline V gene sequence: CDR1 SGDLS, CDR2 YYNGEE. V was trimmed by 1 base and J by 6 bases, leaving 16 bases between them. The CDR3 DNA reads as TGTGCCAGCAGCGTAAAGGCAGGGTGGTCAGCCGGGGAGCTGTTTTTT. It is translated as CASSVKAGWSAGELFF.

This chain links TRBV3-1 (or the pseudogene TRBV3-2) with TRBJ2-3; tentative D call: TRBD1 (5 bases). Germline loops: CDR1 LGHDT, CDR2 YNNKEL (reference sequence). CDR3 length: 15 residues. The V end was cut by 0 bases, the J end by 3 bases, with 10 bases between. The CDR3 DNA reads TGTGCCAGCAGCCAAGAGGCAGGGTTAACAGATACGCAGTATTTT. This encodes CASSQEAGLTDTQYF.

The chain combines TRBV21-1 with TRBJ2-7; the DNA was not compared with TRBD2, the D call given in the table. TRBV21-1 is described as a pseudogene. CDR3 length: 13 residues. The CDR3 nucleotides read TGTGCCAGCACCTGGACTTCCTACTACGAGCAGTACTTC. This gives the protein CASTWTSYYEQYF.

CDR3 DNA sequence: TGTGCCAGCAGCGGACCGGGACACATGAACACTGAAGCTTTCTTT. As protein: CASSGPGHMNTEAFF. The J gene is TRBJ1-1, the V gene TRBV21-1; the table's D gene call, TRBD1, was not cross checked with the DNA. TRBV21-1 is a pseudogene locus. The CDR3 sequence is 15 residues long.

The genes are TRBV28 and TRBJ1-2; D is uncertain. Germline CDR1 reads MDHEN; CDR2 reads SYDVKM. Trimming removed 4 bases at V and 2 bases at J, with 5 bases between. The CDR3 is 12 amino acids. The CDR3 loop is CASSSQNYGYTF. In DNA form, the CDR3 reads TGTGCCAGCAGTTCACAAAACTATGGCTACACCTTC.

V gene TRBV7-8 combines with J gene TRBJ1-2, with no clear D. The CDR3 loop spans 15 amino acids. Per germline, CDR1 SGHVS and CDR2 FQNEAQ. V lost 2 bases and J lost 4, with 14 bases in between. CDR3 loop: CASSLSVQAFYGYTF. The CDR3, as DNA: TGTGCCAGCAGCTTAAGTGTCCAGGCCTTCTATGGCTACACCTTC.

This clone was picked up one time. V and J are TRBV12-3 or TRBV12-4 and TRBJ2-7; the match to TRBD1 covers 8 bases. The CDR3 has 13 residues. V shed 1 base and J 6 bases; nucleotides not matched to a gene: 2. The CDR3 region is CASSLGDRREQYF. The DNA for the CDR3 is TGTGCCAGCAGTTTAGGGGACAGGCGCGAGCAGTACTTC.

The table lists this clone with a count of one. The V and J genes are TRBV28 and TRBJ2-7, with 11 bases lining up with TRBD2. CDR1 and CDR2 (germline): MDHEN, SYDVKM. This CDR3 comprises 16 residues. The trim removed 3 bases at V and 6 bases at J, leaving 10 bases unmatched. The CDR3 coding sequence is TGTGCCAGCAGTTTTAGCGGGAGGGCCCGGGGGTTCGAGCAGTACTTC. Amino acids: CASSFSGRARGFEQYF. The whole variable domain, remainder taken from reference TRBV28 and TRBJ2-7, is DVKVTQSSRYLVKRTGEKVFLECVQDMDHENMFWYRQDPGLGLRLIYFSYDVKMKEKGDIPEGYSVSREKKERFSLILESASTNQTSMYLCASSFSGRARGFEQYFGPGTRLTVT.

This clone was observed a single time. The J gene is TRBJ1-1, the V gene TRBV4-2, with D tentatively TRBD1 (6 bases). Germline V gene data show CDR1 as LGHNA and CDR2 as YNFKEQ. Trimming took off 1 base at V and 7 bases at J, with 16 bases between the two ends. The CDR3 length is 15 residues. CDR3 nucleotides: TGTGCCAGCAGCCAAGGAGGGGGACGGTTTGATGAAGCTTTCTTT. Translating it yields CASSQGGGRFDEAFF.